This T cell receptor beta chain was documented in a study of T cells in Graves' hyperthyroidism and ophthalmopathy. Trimming removed 3 bases at V and 5 bases at J, with 10 bases between. Germline-derived CDR1 and CDR2 are MDHEN and SYDVKM. The CDR3 loop spans 13 amino acids. Amplified regions were TCR beta CDR3 sequences from RNA transcripts. In the first-round RT-PCR of the TCR CDR3, the HTBI primer set was used. TCRdb reprocessed the multiplex PCR reads via MiXCR and lists one record per CDR3 protein. The sample records around 430,000 distinct CDR3 sequences, about 15% being singletons. Many counts were recorded for this clonotype.

The sample was blood. The receptor was isolated from a woman aged 25 to 45 with Graves' hyperthyroidism. This chain joins TRBV28 and TRBJ1-1; D may be TRBD1 (5 bases). The CDR3 nucleotides are TGTGCCAGCAGTTTGGGGGAAGGGACTGAAGCTTTCTTT. Translation gives CASSLGEGTEAFF.